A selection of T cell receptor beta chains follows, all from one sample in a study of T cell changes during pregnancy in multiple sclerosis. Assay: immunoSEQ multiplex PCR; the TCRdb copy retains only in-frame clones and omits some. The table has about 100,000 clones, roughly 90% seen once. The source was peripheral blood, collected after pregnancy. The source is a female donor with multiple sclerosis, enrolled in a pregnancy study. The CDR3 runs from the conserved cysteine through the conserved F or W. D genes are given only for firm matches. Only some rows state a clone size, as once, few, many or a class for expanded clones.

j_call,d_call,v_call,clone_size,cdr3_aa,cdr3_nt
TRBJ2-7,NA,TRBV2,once,CASSDGPSYSYEQYF,TGTGCCAGCAGTGATGGTCCCTCCTATTCCTACGAGCAGTACTTC
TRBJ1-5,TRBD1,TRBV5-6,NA,CASSLGQGGNSGPQHF,TGTGCCAGCAGCTTGGGACAGGGGGGAAACTCTGGGCCCCAGCATTTT
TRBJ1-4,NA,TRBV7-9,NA,CASSAQATTNEKLFF,TGTGCCAGCAGCGCACAGGCCACAACTAATGAAAAACTGTTTTTT
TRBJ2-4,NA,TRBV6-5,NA,CASSYNRAKNIQYF,TGTGCCAGCAGTTACAACAGGGCCAAAAACATTCAGTACTTC
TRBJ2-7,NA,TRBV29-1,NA,CSVGQRLSYEQYF,TGCAGCGTTGGGCAGAGACTATCCTACGAGCAGTACTTC
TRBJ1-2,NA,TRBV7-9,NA,CASIESYGYTF,TGTGCCAGCATCGAGAGCTATGGCTACACCTTC
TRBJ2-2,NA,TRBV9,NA,CASSVGQNTGELFF,TGTGCCAGCAGCGTCGGTCAGAACACCGGGGAGCTGTTTTTT
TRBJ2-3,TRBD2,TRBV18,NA,CASSPIAGGLTDTQYF,TGTGCCAGCTCACCAATAGCGGGGGGGCTCACAGATACGCAGTATTTT
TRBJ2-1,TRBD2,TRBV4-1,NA,CASSQESAGTSGGAHEQFF,TGCGCCAGCAGCCAAGAGAGCGCCGGGACTAGCGGGGGGGCTCATGAGCAGTTCTTC
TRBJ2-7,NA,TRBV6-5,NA,CASSYSHGNFYEQYF,TGTGCCAGCAGTTACTCCCACGGGAACTTCTACGAGCAGTACTTC
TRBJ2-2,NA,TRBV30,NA,CAWRGRVTGELFF,TGTGCCTGGAGGGGCAGGGTCACCGGGGAGCTGTTTTTT
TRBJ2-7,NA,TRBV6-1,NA,CASSIHGELYEQYF,TGTGCCAGCAGTATACACGGGGAATTGTACGAGCAGTACTTC
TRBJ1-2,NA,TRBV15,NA,CATSRVEGGGNYGYTF,TGTGCCACCAGCAGAGTTGAGGGTGGCGGGAACTATGGCTACACCTTC
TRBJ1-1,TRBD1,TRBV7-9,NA,CASSIQGAGDTEAFF,TGTGCCAGCAGCATACAGGGGGCAGGGGACACTGAAGCTTTCTTT
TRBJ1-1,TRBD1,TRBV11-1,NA,CASSIYRGTEAFF,TGTGCCAGCAGCATTTACAGGGGGACTGAAGCTTTCTTT
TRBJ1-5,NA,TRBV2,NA,CASSERTGLFRPQHF,TGTGCCAGCAGTGAAAGGACGGGACTTTTTCGGCCCCAGCATTTT
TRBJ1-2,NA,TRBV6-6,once,CASSYEGYTF,TGTGCCAGCAGTTATGAGGGCTACACCTTC
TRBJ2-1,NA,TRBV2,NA,CASMRVDEQFF,TGTGCCAGCATGAGAGTCGATGAGCAGTTCTTC
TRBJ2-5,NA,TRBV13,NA,CASSLGRGVQETQYF,TGTGCCAGCAGCTTAGGGCGCGGGGTGCAAGAGACCCAGTACTTC
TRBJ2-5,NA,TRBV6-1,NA,CASSALVGPGETQYF,TGTGCCAGCAGTGCCTTGGTGGGGCCGGGAGAGACCCAGTACTTC
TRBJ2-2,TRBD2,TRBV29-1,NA,CSADQGLNTGELFF,TGCAGCGCTGACCAGGGACTAAACACCGGGGAGCTGTTTTTT
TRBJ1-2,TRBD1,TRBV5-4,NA,CASSRDPGQGSYGYTF,TGTGCCAGCAGCCGAGACCCGGGACAGGGAAGCTATGGCTACACCTTC
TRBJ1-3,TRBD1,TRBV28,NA,CASSRTGSGNTIYF,TGTGCCAGCAGTCGGACAGGCTCTGGAAACACCATATATTTT
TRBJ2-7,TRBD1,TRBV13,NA,CASSPRDRGSEQYF,TGTGCCAGCAGCCCGCGGGACAGGGGAAGCGAGCAGTACTTC
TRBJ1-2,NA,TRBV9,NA,CASSKGGGEYGYTF,TGTGCCAGCAGCAAGGGGGGGGGAGAGTATGGCTACACCTTC
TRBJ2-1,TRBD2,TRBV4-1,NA,CASSQQAGGTDYNEQFF,TGCGCCAGCAGCCAACAAGCGGGGGGAACGGACTACAATGAGCAGTTCTTC
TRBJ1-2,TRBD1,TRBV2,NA,CAISGTVYGYTF,TGTGCCATCTCCGGGACAGTCTATGGCTACACCTTC
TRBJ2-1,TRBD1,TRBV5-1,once,CASSSRDRPWYEQFF,TGCGCCAGCAGCTCGAGGGACAGACCCTGGTATGAGCAGTTCTTC
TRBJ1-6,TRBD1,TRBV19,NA,CASSRASTGGNSPLHF,TGTGCCAGTAGTAGGGCCTCAACAGGGGGCAATTCACCCCTCCACTTT
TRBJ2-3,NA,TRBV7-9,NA,CASRSAASRPDTQYF,TGTGCCAGCAGGAGCGCGGCTTCAAGGCCAGATACGCAGTATTTT
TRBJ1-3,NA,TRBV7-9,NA,CASSLDLRSSGNTIYF,TGTGCCAGCAGCTTAGATCTGCGCTCCTCTGGAAACACCATATATTTT
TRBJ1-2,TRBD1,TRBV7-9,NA,CASSRGQGDGYTF,TGTGCCAGCAGCAGGGGACAGGGAGATGGCTACACCTTC
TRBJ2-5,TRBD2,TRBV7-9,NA,CASSLLAGGPETQYF,TGTGCCAGCAGCTTGCTAGCGGGGGGGCCAGAGACCCAGTACTTC
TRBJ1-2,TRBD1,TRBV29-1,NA,CSVETWDRGRSGYGYTF,TGCAGCGTTGAAACGTGGGACAGGGGGCGAAGTGGCTATGGCTACACCTTC
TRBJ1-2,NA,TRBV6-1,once,CASGRVGDGYTF,TGTGCCAGCGGCAGGGTTGGGGATGGCTACACCTTC
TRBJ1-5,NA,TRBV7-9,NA,CASSLPHEGQPQHF,TGTGCCAGCAGCCTCCCGCACGAGGGTCAGCCCCAGCATTTT
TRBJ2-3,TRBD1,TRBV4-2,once,CASTPDRAGSTDTQYF,TGTGCCAGCACTCCCGACAGGGCCGGGTCTACAGATACGCAGTATTTT
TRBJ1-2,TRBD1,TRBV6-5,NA,CASSSQGASWGYTF,TGTGCCAGCAGTTCCCAGGGGGCCAGCTGGGGCTACACCTTC
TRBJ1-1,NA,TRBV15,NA,CATSRVGPGGDEAFF,TGTGCCACCAGCAGAGTGGGGCCGGGGGGCGATGAAGCTTTCTTT
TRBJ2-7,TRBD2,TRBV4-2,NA,CASSQDASGVNYEQYF,TGTGCCAGCAGCCAAGATGCTAGCGGGGTCAACTACGAGCAGTACTTC
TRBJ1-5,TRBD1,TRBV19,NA,CASSTVTGGNQPQHF,TGTGCCAGTAGTACGGTAACAGGGGGCAATCAGCCCCAGCATTTT
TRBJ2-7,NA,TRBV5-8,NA,CASRERGGVYEQYF,TGTGCCAGCAGAGAGAGGGGGGGAGTCTACGAGCAGTACTTC
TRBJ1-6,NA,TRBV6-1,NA,CASSEMSSYNSPLHF,TGTGCCAGCAGTGAGATGAGCTCCTATAATTCACCCCTCCACTTT
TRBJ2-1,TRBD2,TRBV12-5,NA,CASGLVPPGGRNEQFF,TGTGCTAGTGGTTTGGTACCCCCGGGGGGGCGCAATGAGCAGTTCTTC
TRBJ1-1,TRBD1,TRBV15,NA,CATSRDQGAMNTEAFF,TGTGCCACCAGCAGAGATCAGGGGGCGATGAACACTGAAGCTTTCTTT
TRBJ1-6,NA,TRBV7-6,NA,CASSPEAADNSPLHF,TGTGCCAGCAGCCCAGAGGCCGCGGATAATTCACCCCTCCACTTT
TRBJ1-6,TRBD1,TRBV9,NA,CASSVERGGAFNSPLHF,TGTGCCAGCAGCGTAGAGAGAGGGGGCGCGTTTAATTCACCCCTCCACTTT
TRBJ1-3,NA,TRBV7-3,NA,CASSGNPGAGNTIYF,TGTGCCAGCAGCGGAAATCCAGGGGCTGGAAACACCATATATTTT
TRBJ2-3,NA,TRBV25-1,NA,CASSEQSTDTQYF,TGTGCCAGCAGTGAACAGAGCACAGATACGCAGTATTTT
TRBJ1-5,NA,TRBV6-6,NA,CASSYRTGGPNRPQHF,TGTGCCAGCAGTTACCGGACGGGGGGCCCGAATCGGCCCCAGCATTTT
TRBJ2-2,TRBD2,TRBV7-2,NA,CASSPGLAGGRDTGELFF,TGTGCCAGCAGCCCGGGACTAGCGGGGGGGCGGGACACCGGGGAGCTGTTTTTT
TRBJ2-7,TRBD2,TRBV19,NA,CASSITGGPYEQYF,TGTGCCAGTAGTATAACGGGGGGACCCTACGAGCAGTACTTC
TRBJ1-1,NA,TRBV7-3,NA,CASSLIRQANTEAFF,TGTGCCAGCAGCTTAATAAGGCAGGCGAACACTGAAGCTTTCTTT
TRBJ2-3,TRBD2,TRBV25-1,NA,CASRLGTSGGQGTDTQYF,TGTGCCAGCAGACTCGGGACTAGCGGGGGGCAAGGCACAGATACGCAGTATTTT
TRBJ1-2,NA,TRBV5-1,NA,CASSLEATQPANYGYTF,TGCGCCAGCAGCTTGGAAGCGACGCAACCCGCGAACTATGGCTACACCTTC
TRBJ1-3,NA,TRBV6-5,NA,CASRPDANTIYF,TGTGCCAGCAGGCCCGATGCGAACACCATATATTTT
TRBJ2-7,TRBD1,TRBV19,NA,CASSSGTGNYEQYF,TGTGCCAGTAGTTCCGGGACAGGAAACTACGAGCAGTACTTC
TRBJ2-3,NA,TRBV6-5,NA,CASSRLAPGTDTQYF,TGTGCCAGCAGTAGGTTAGCGCCTGGCACAGATACGCAGTATTTT
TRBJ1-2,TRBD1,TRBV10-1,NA,CASPRGGYTF,TGCGCCAGCCCCAGGGGGGGCTACACCTTC
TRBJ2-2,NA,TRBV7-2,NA,CASSFQGILAGSSPGELFF,TGTGCCAGCAGCTTCCAGGGTATATTGGCGGGGAGTAGCCCCGGGGAGCTGTTTTTT